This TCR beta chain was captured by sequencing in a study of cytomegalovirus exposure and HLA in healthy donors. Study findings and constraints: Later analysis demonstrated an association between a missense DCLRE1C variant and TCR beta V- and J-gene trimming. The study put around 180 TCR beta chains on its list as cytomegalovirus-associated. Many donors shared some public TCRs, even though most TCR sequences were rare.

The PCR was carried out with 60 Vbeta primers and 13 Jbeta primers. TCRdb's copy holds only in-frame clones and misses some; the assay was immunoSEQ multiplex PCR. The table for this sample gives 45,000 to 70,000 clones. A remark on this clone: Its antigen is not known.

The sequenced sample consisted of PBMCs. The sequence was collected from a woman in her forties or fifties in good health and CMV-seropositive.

CDR3 residues: CASSLTGGAAFF. The CDR3 DNA reads as TGCGCCAGCAGCTTGACAGGGGGCGCCGCTTTCTTT. V usage is TRBV5-1 and J usage is TRBJ1-1; the match to TRBD1 covers 9 bases. CDR3 size: 12 residues. V lost 1 base, J lost 11 bases, and 3 bases stayed unmatched. Germline CDR1 and CDR2: SGHRS and YFSETQ.